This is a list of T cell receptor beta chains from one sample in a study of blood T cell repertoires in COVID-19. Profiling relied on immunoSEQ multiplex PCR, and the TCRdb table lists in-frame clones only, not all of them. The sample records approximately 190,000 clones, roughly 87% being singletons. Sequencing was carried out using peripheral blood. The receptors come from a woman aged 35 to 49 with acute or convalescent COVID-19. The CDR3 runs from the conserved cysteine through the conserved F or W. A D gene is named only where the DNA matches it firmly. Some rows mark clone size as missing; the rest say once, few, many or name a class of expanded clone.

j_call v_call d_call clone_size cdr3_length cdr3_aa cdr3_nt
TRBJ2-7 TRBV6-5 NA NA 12 CASSSTLGGPIF TGTGCCAGCAGTTCCACCTTGGGGGGACCTATCTTC
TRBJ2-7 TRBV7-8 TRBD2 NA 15 CASSFTGLADYEQYF TGTGCCAGCAGCTTTACGGGACTAGCAGATTACGAGCAGTACTTC
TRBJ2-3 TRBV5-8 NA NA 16 CASSQSWAPRTDTQYF TGTGCCAGCAGCCAGAGCTGGGCACCTCGCACAGATACGCAGTATTTT
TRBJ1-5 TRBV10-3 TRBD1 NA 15 CAISARTGNDQPQHF TGTGCCATCAGCGCCAGGACAGGGAATGATCAGCCCCAGCATTTT
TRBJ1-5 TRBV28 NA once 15 CASRLSTVIHQPQHF TGTGCCAGCAGGTTATCGACAGTTATCCATCAGCCCCAGCATTTT
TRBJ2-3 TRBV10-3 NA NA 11 CATGTLDTQYF TGTGCCACTGGGACATTAGATACGCAGTATTTT
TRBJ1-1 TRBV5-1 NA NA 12 CASSLADTEAFF TGCGCCAGCAGCTTAGCGGACACTGAAGCTTTCTTT
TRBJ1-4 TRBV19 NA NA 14 CASSKIEGGEKLFF TGTGCCAGTAGTAAGATTGAAGGAGGAGAAAAACTGTTTTTT
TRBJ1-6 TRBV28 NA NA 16 CASRWAGTRYNSPLHF TGTGCCAGCAGGTGGGCAGGCACCCGATATAATTCACCCCTCCACTTT
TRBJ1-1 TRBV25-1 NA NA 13 CASKIAWNTEAFF TGTGCCAGCAAAATAGCTTGGAACACTGAAGCTTTCTTT
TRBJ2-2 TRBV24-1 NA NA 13 CATSASNTGELFF TGTGCCACCAGTGCATCGAACACCGGGGAGCTGTTTTTT
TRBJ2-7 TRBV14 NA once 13 CASSQRSGAEQYF TGTGCCAGCAGCCAGAGGTCGGGAGCCGAGCAGTACTTC
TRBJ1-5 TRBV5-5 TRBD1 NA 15 CASSWTGREYQPQHF TGTGCCAGCAGCTGGACAGGACGTGAGTATCAGCCCCAGCATTTT
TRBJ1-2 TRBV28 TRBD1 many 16 CASSPPGQGVYHGYTF TGTGCCAGCAGTCCTCCCGGACAGGGGGTCTACCATGGCTACACCTTC
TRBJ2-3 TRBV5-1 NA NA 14 CASRGQGYTDTQYF TGCGCCAGCAGGGGGCAGGGCTACACAGATACGCAGTATTTT
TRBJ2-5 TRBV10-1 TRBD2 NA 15 CASSSGLAGGETQYF TGCGCCAGCAGTAGTGGACTAGCGGGAGGAGAGACCCAGTACTTC
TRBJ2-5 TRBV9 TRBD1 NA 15 CASSVSLGGGETQYF TGTGCCAGCAGCGTCTCCTTAGGGGGCGGCGAGACCCAGTACTTC
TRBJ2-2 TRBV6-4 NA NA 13 CAAREANTGELFF TGTGCCGCCCGGGAAGCGAACACCGGGGAGCTGTTTTTT
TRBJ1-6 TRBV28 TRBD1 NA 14 CASTTGTGISPLHF TGTGCCAGCACCACCGGGACAGGGATTTCACCCCTCCACTTT
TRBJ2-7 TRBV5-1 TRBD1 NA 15 CASSNRDRDSYEQYF TGCGCCAGCAGCAACCGGGACAGGGACTCCTACGAGCAGTACTTC
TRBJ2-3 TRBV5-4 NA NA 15 CASSTLLGGTDTQYF TGTGCCAGCAGCACCCTACTAGGTGGAACAGATACGCAGTATTTT
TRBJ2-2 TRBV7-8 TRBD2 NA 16 CASSLARREETGELFF TGTGCCAGCAGCTTAGCCAGGCGGGAGGAGACCGGGGAGCTGTTTTTT
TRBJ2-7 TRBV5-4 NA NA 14 CASSLEGAHYEQYF TGTGCCAGCAGCTTGGAGGGAGCGCACTACGAGCAGTACTTC
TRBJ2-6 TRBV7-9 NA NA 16 CASSSTPGSGANVLTF TGTGCCAGCAGCTCGACGCCAGGGTCTGGGGCCAACGTCCTGACTTTC
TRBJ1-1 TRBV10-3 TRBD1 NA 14 CAISGQGKDTEAFF TGTGCCATCTCGGGACAGGGGAAGGACACTGAAGCTTTCTTT
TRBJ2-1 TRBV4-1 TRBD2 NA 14 CASSPQRGVPGVFF TGCGCCAGCAGCCCCCAGCGGGGGGTACCAGGGGTTTTCTTC
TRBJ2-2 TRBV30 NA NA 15 CAWSVLNLHTGELFF TGTGCCTGGAGTGTACTGAACCTCCACACCGGGGAGCTGTTTTTT
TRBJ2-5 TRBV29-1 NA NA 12 CSVAGDRETQYF TGCAGCGTGGCAGGGGACCGGGAGACCCAGTACTTC
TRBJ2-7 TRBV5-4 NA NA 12 CASSGTVGEQYF TGTGCCAGCAGCGGGACTGTCGGGGAGCAGTACTTC
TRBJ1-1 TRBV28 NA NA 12 CASSLLSTEAFF TGTGCCAGCAGTTTGCTGAGCACTGAAGCTTTCTTT
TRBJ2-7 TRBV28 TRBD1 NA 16 CASSPLGGQGTREQYF TGTGCCAGCAGTCCGCTCGGGGGACAGGGGACCCGGGAGCAGTACTTC
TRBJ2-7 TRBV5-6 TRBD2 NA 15 CASSLFVREAYEQYF TGTGCCAGCAGCTTGTTTGTGCGGGAGGCCTACGAGCAGTACTTC
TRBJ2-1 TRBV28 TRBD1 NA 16 CAAQEGGTGFYNEQFF TGTGCTGCGCAGGAAGGGGGGACAGGGTTCTACAATGAGCAGTTCTTC
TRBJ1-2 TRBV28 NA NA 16 CASSSPVWSSNYGYTF TGTGCCAGCAGTTCCCCCGTCTGGAGCTCTAACTATGGCTACACCTTC
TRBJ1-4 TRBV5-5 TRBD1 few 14 CASSQQGLYEKLFF TGTGCCAGCAGCCAACAGGGGTTGTATGAAAAACTGTTTTTT
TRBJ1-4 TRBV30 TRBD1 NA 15 CAWSVRDRTNEKLFF TGTGCCTGGAGTGTACGGGACAGGACTAATGAAAAACTGTTTTTT